This is a list of T cell receptor beta chains from one sample in a study of blood T cell repertoires in COVID-19. Clones were read by immunoSEQ multiplex PCR, and TCRdb kept only the in-frame ones, dropping some. The data contain 300,000 to 450,000 clones, around 87% of them seen just once; the ten biggest clones take up roughly 3.1%. The sample was peripheral blood. These receptors all come from a human donor in a cohort sampled during active COVID-19. CDR3s include the opening cysteine and the closing phenylalanine or tryptophan. Each record gives: D gene, V gene, clone size, J gene, CDR3 protein. A D gene is named only where the DNA matches it firmly. The listing skips clone size in some rows; elsewhere it reads once, few, many or a size class.

D: -
V: TRBV2
size: few
J: TRBJ2-1
CDR3: CASSLLAGGRGEQFF

D: -
V: TRBV27
size: -
J: TRBJ2-3
CDR3: CASGGLVTDTQYF

D: TRBD1
V: TRBV7-8
size: -
J: TRBJ2-5
CDR3: CASSQTGGLGETQYF

D: -
V: TRBV19
size: -
J: TRBJ1-4
CDR3: CASSPGQNNEKLFF

D: -
V: TRBV4-1
size: -
J: TRBJ2-3
CDR3: CASSQDGSSDDTQYF

D: -
V: TRBV9
size: -
J: TRBJ2-1
CDR3: CASSVGLPDEQFF

D: TRBD1
V: TRBV29-1
size: -
J: TRBJ2-7
CDR3: CSVENRGRDRPYEQYF

D: TRBD2
V: TRBV7-2
size: -
J: TRBJ2-5
CDR3: CASSPRGLAMTYQETQYF

D: -
V: TRBV24-1
size: -
J: TRBJ1-5
CDR3: CATSGGGSGQPQHF

D: -
V: TRBV12-3/TRBV12-4
size: -
J: TRBJ1-3
CDR3: CASSLSRVNTIYF

D: TRBD1
V: TRBV5-6
size: -
J: TRBJ1-2
CDR3: CASSAGQGAQDYGYTF

D: TRBD1
V: TRBV6-5
size: -
J: TRBJ2-7
CDR3: CASSYRDRGAYEQYF

D: -
V: TRBV20-1
size: -
J: TRBJ2-7
CDR3: CSASPTSYEQYF

D: TRBD2
V: TRBV7-7
size: -
J: TRBJ2-3
CDR3: CASSLGAAGGPGTDTQYF

D: TRBD1
V: TRBV5-1
size: once
J: TRBJ2-6
CDR3: CASSRGRAGANVLTF

D: -
V: TRBV5-1
size: -
J: TRBJ1-4
CDR3: CASSLRQAATNEKLFF

D: -
V: TRBV6-5
size: -
J: TRBJ1-4
CDR3: CASTVREKLFF

D: TRBD1
V: TRBV6-5
size: -
J: TRBJ2-2
CDR3: CATSGTGRTGELFF

D: TRBD1
V: TRBV30
size: -
J: TRBJ1-3
CDR3: CAWSAILRTGGAFGNTIYF

D: -
V: TRBV11-3
size: -
J: TRBJ2-3
CDR3: CASSLSSRTDTQYF

D: TRBD2
V: TRBV12-3/TRBV12-4
size: few
J: TRBJ2-3
CDR3: CASSQKTSGGQYF

D: -
V: TRBV30
size: -
J: TRBJ1-3
CDR3: CAWSVGEGGHSGNTIYF

D: TRBD2
V: TRBV5-1
size: -
J: TRBJ2-7
CDR3: CASSLRMAAGEISVTYEQYF

D: -
V: TRBV5-4
size: -
J: TRBJ2-1
CDR3: CASSDPLDYNEQFF

D: -
V: TRBV7-9
size: -
J: TRBJ1-2
CDR3: CASSLDGRANYGYTF

D: TRBD2
V: TRBV19
size: few
J: TRBJ2-1
CDR3: CASTPTSGRAVNEQFF

D: TRBD2
V: TRBV11-1
size: -
J: TRBJ2-5
CDR3: CASSLMAGGFGETQYF

D: TRBD1
V: TRBV6-5
size: -
J: TRBJ2-1
CDR3: CASSLFPGQGDEQFF

D: -
V: TRBV2
size: few
J: TRBJ2-1
CDR3: CASSGGTAYNEQFF

D: -
V: TRBV23-1
size: -
J: TRBJ1-2
CDR3: CASSLNEAEPMGYGYTF

D: -
V: TRBV4-2
size: -
J: TRBJ2-2
CDR3: CASSHHEARNTGELFF

D: TRBD1
V: TRBV5-6
size: -
J: TRBJ2-7
CDR3: CASSLEDRGEQYF

D: TRBD2
V: TRBV5-4
size: -
J: TRBJ2-7
CDR3: CASSLSGTSGRPVF

D: -
V: TRBV9
size: -
J: TRBJ1-1
CDR3: CATGSDTEAFF

D: -
V: TRBV5-1
size: -
J: TRBJ2-1
CDR3: CASSSGTGYNEQFF

D: -
V: TRBV19
size: -
J: TRBJ2-7
CDR3: CATSRGLGYEQYF

D: -
V: TRBV19
size: -
J: TRBJ2-7
CDR3: CASSKTGTYEQYF

D: -
V: TRBV2
size: -
J: TRBJ1-5
CDR3: CASSEKGQPQHF

D: TRBD1
V: TRBV19
size: -
J: TRBJ2-2
CDR3: CASSPRQGHTGELFF

D: -
V: TRBV29-1
size: -
J: TRBJ2-2
CDR3: CSVSRRADSGELFF

D: TRBD1
V: TRBV9
size: -
J: TRBJ2-2
CDR3: CASSRTGNTGELFF

D: TRBD2
V: TRBV27
size: -
J: TRBJ2-7
CDR3: CASSPGTRVSYEQYF

D: -
V: TRBV18
size: -
J: TRBJ2-6
CDR3: CASSLTSSGANVLTF

D: TRBD2
V: TRBV9
size: -
J: TRBJ2-1
CDR3: CASSVGGGSGNEQFF

D: -
V: TRBV28
size: few
J: TRBJ2-7
CDR3: CASSSTGREQYF

D: -
V: TRBV4-1
size: -
J: TRBJ2-5
CDR3: CASSQDQSLGAKETQYF

D: -
V: TRBV3-1/TRBV3-2
size: -
J: TRBJ1-6
CDR3: CASSQDLKPLHF

D: -
V: TRBV11-2
size: -
J: TRBJ1-1
CDR3: CASSPRSEAFF

D: TRBD1
V: TRBV6-1
size: -
J: TRBJ1-1
CDR3: CASSEEGGQGGTEAFF

D: TRBD2
V: TRBV5-1
size: -
J: TRBJ2-2
CDR3: CASSLLATNTGELFF

D: -
V: TRBV11-2
size: -
J: TRBJ2-3
CDR3: CASSLARLGVDTQYF

D: TRBD2
V: TRBV19
size: -
J: TRBJ2-5
CDR3: CASLAEETQYF

D: TRBD1
V: TRBV2
size: -
J: TRBJ1-4
CDR3: CASSASLQGMVEKLFF

D: -
V: TRBV19
size: few
J: TRBJ1-1
CDR3: CASNAGQSNTEAFF

D: TRBD1
V: TRBV6-5
size: -
J: TRBJ1-2
CDR3: CASRFRTGPLSYTF